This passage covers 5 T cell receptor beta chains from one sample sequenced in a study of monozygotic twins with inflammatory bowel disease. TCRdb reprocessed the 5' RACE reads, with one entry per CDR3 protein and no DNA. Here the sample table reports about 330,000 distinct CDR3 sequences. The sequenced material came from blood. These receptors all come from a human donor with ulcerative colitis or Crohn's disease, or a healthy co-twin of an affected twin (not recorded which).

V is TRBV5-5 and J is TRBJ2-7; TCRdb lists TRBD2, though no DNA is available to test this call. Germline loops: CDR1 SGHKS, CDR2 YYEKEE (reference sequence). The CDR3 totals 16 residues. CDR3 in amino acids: CASSFGLAVISYEQYF.

The CDR3 sequence is CSARVPQGTEAFF. The V call is TRBV20-1, the J call TRBJ1-1; TCRdb's D call, TRBD1, is unchecked because there is no DNA. The CDR3 runs to 13 residues. Germline loops: CDR1 DFQATT, CDR2 SNEGSKA (reference sequence).

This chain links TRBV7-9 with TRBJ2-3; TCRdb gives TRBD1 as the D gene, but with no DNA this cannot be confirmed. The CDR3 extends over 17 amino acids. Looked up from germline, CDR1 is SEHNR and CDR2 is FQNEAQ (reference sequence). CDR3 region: CASSPGQTGVATDTQYF.

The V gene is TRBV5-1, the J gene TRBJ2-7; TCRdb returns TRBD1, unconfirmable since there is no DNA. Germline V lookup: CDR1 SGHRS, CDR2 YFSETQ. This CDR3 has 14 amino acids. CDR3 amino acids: CASSFLTGGNEQYF. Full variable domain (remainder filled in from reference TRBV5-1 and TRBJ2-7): KAGVTQTPRYLIKTRGQQVTLSCSPISGHRSVSWYQQTPGQGLQFLFEYFSETQRNKGNFPGRFSGRQFSNSRSEMNVSTLELGDSALYLCASSFLTGGNEQYFGPGTRLTVT.

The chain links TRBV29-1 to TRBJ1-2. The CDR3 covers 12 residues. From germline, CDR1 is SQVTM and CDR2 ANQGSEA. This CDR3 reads CSGSNSPYGYTF.